A selection of T cell receptor beta chains follows, all from one sample in a study of post-analysis software for immune sequencing data. Each CDR3 protein gets one entry after TCRdb re-called the PCR reads with MiXCR. The table has approximately 350,000 distinct CDR3 sequences, about a third seen once. Sequences were obtained from blood. Every receptor here comes from a girl aged 10 to 17 with multiple sclerosis. CDR3s include the opening cysteine and the closing phenylalanine or tryptophan. A D gene is named only where the DNA matches it firmly. Size is stated for part of the rows, as once, few or many counts, or as a class when the clone is expanded.

J	D	V	size	CDR3	DNA
TRBJ2-1	TRBD2	TRBV7-2	.	CASSKSASGGAWEQFF	TGTGCCAGCAGCAAGTCCGCTAGCGGGGGGGCCTGGGAGCAGTTCTTC
TRBJ2-1	.	TRBV5-1	.	CASSLVTSGYNEQFF	TGCGCCAGCAGCTTGGTTACTAGTGGGTACAATGAGCAGTTCTTC
TRBJ2-7	TRBD1	TRBV29-1	few	CSVAVGTGAVYEQYF	TGCAGCGTGGCGGTGGGGACAGGGGCTGTCTACGAGCAGTACTTC
TRBJ1-1	.	TRBV4-3	.	CASSQEGGYTEAFF	TGCGCCAGCAGCCAAGAAGGGGGATACACTGAAGCTTTCTTT
TRBJ2-7	.	TRBV20-1	.	CSAGGQSRGGEQYF	TGCAGTGCCGGCGGACAGTCGAGAGGGGGCGAGCAGTACTTC
TRBJ2-7	TRBD1	TRBV12-3/TRBV12-4	few	CASSLGTGIDEQYF	TGTGCCAGCAGTTTGGGGACAGGGATCGACGAGCAGTACTTC
TRBJ1-5	TRBD1	TRBV7-2	few	CASSLDSPRTGVTYNQPQHF	TGTGCCAGCAGCTTAGACTCCCCTCGGACAGGGGTTACCTACAATCAGCCCCAGCATTTT
TRBJ1-5	.	TRBV5-1	few	CASARGQPQHF	TGCGCCAGCGCGAGGGGACAGCCCCAGCATTTT
TRBJ1-1	.	TRBV7-9	few	CASSTEVNTEAFF	TGTGCCAGCAGCACCGAAGTGAACACTGAAGCTTTCTTT
TRBJ2-7	.	TRBV20-1	many	CSANPRGRVYEQYF	TGCAGTGCTAACCCGAGGGGCAGGGTATACGAGCAGTACTTC
TRBJ1-2	TRBD1	TRBV20-1	few	CSARPTGGLGYTF	TGCAGTGCTAGACCCACAGGGGGTCTCGGCTACACCTTC
TRBJ2-2	.	TRBV7-2	.	CASSSGGSTGELFF	TGTGCCAGCAGCTCAGGAGGGAGCACCGGGGAGCTGTTTTTT
TRBJ1-1	.	TRBV4-1	.	CASSQVGRKNTEAFF	TGCGCCAGCAGCCAAGTGGGCAGAAAGAACACTGAAGCTTTCTTT
TRBJ2-1	TRBD2	TRBV7-3	few	CASSVSGVSYNEQFF	TGTGCCAGCAGCGTAAGCGGGGTCTCCTACAATGAGCAGTTCTTC
TRBJ2-7	.	TRBV7-4	few	CASSPRSTSYEQYF	TGTGCCAGCAGCCCCCGGTCCACCTCCTACGAGCAGTACTTC
TRBJ2-6	TRBD1	TRBV12-3/TRBV12-4	.	CASSSALTGTGPGANVLTF	TGTGCCAGCAGTTCCGCCCTTACCGGGACAGGACCTGGGGCCAACGTCCTGACTTTC
TRBJ2-1	.	TRBV12-3/TRBV12-4	many	CASSAAGAPSYNEQFF	TGTGCCAGCAGTGCCGCAGGGGCTCCCTCCTACAATGAGCAGTTCTTC
TRBJ2-6	.	TRBV5-6	few	CASSLGDRPGANVLTF	TGTGCCAGCAGCTTGGGGGACCGGCCTGGGGCCAACGTCCTGACTTTC
TRBJ2-7	.	TRBV7-8	.	CASSLWGSYEQYF	TGTGCCAGCAGCTTGTGGGGTTCCTACGAGCAGTACTTC
TRBJ2-7	.	TRBV6-2/TRBV6-3	.	CASSVPQGFSYEQYF	TGTGCCAGCAGTGTCCCTCAGGGATTCTCCTACGAGCAGTACTTC
TRBJ2-7	.	TRBV12-3/TRBV12-4	few	CASSFAVYEQYF	TGTGCCAGCAGTTTCGCGGTTTACGAGCAGTACTTC
TRBJ1-5	TRBD1	TRBV6-2/TRBV6-3	.	CASSSNLRQGGNQPQHF	TGTGCCAGCAGTTCCAATCTCCGACAGGGTGGCAATCAGCCCCAGCATTTT
TRBJ2-7	.	TRBV3-1	.	CASSRTGGTPLAEQYF	TGTGCCAGCAGCCGAACGGGGGGCACTCCTCTGGCCGAGCAGTACTTC
TRBJ2-3	.	TRBV2	few	CASSPDTPDTQYF	TGTGCCAGCAGTCCCGACACACCCGATACGCAGTATTTT
TRBJ2-3	.	TRBV12-3/TRBV12-4	.	CASTKPEGAHADTQYF	TGTGCCAGCACCAAACCAGAAGGGGCCCACGCAGATACGCAGTATTTT
TRBJ1-5	.	TRBV5-1	few	CASSLDWGSNQPQHF	TGCGCCAGCAGCTTGGACTGGGGTAGCAATCAGCCCCAGCATTTT
TRBJ2-1	TRBD2	TRBV24-1	few	CATSSGGPLGERFF	TGTGCCACCAGTAGCGGGGGCCCCCTCGGTGAGCGGTTCTTC
TRBJ2-7	.	TRBV10-3	.	CAISEGDEQYF	TGTGCCATCAGTGAGGGGGACGAGCAGTACTTC
TRBJ2-3	TRBD2	TRBV12-3/TRBV12-4	.	CASSRDYPRGDVQYF	TGTGCCAGCAGCCGGGACTACCCAAGAGGAGATGTGCAGTATTTT
TRBJ1-2	TRBD1	TRBV3-1	few	CASSPGGQIYGYTF	TGTGCCAGCAGCCCGGGGGGACAGATCTATGGCTACACCTTC
TRBJ2-5	.	TRBV11-2	.	CASSLQQETQYF	TGTGCCAGCAGCCTACAACAAGAGACCCAGTACTTC
TRBJ1-5	TRBD1	TRBV5-5	.	CASSFAGQGANGNQPQHF	TGTGCCAGCAGCTTTGCGGGACAGGGGGCTAATGGCAATCAGCCCCAGCATTTT
TRBJ1-5	.	TRBV4-1	.	CASSQFQSGNQPQHF	TGCGCCAGCAGCCAGTTCCAGAGTGGCAATCAGCCCCAGCATTTT
TRBJ2-3	TRBD2	TRBV4-2	.	CASSLRLAGRTDTQYF	TGTGCCAGCAGCCTTAGACTAGCGGGCCGCACAGATACGCAGTATTTT
TRBJ1-1	.	TRBV20-1	.	CSANPRNTEAFF	TGCAGTGCTAATCCGAGGAACACTGAAGCTTTCTTT
TRBJ1-2	.	TRBV12-3/TRBV12-4	many	CASSQGPRHTF	TGTGCCAGCAGCCAGGGACCGCGTCACACCTTC
TRBJ2-3	.	TRBV5-8	.	CTSSLLGLADTQYF	TGTACCAGCAGCTTGTTAGGGTTAGCAGATACGCAGTATTTT
TRBJ2-1	.	TRBV5-1	.	CASAGTGLTFNEQFF	TGCGCCAGCGCGGGGACGGGGCTTACCTTCAATGAGCAGTTCTTC
TRBJ1-2	TRBD1	TRBV7-9	.	CASRRNRTGNYGYTF	TGTGCCAGCAGACGTAACCGGACAGGAAACTATGGCTACACCTTC
TRBJ2-7	.	TRBV12-3/TRBV12-4	.	CTSTATTYEQYF	TGTACCAGCACAGCGACAACCTACGAGCAGTACTTC
TRBJ1-1	TRBD1	TRBV4-3	.	CASSQENRGYTEAFF	TGCGCCAGCAGCCAAGAGAACAGGGGTTACACTGAAGCTTTCTTT
TRBJ2-1	.	TRBV15	.	CATSREGGYYNEQFF	TGTGCCACCAGCAGAGAAGGGGGGTACTACAATGAGCAGTTCTTC
TRBJ2-5	TRBD1	TRBV10-3	few	CAISPGQGGEETQYF	TGTGCCATCAGCCCTGGACAGGGAGGAGAAGAGACCCAGTACTTC
TRBJ1-2	.	TRBV7-9	few	CASSLVTEANYGYTF	TGTGCCAGCAGCTTAGTGACGGAGGCTAACTATGGCTACACCTTC
TRBJ1-2	.	TRBV9	.	CASSVNGFRTTRVASYGYTF	TGTGCCAGCAGCGTAAACGGATTTAGGACGACTCGGGTAGCGAGCTATGGCTACACCTTC
TRBJ2-3	.	TRBV10-3	few	CAIAEVSTTDTQYF	TGTGCCATCGCGGAGGTGAGCACCACAGATACGCAGTATTTT
TRBJ2-7	.	TRBV5-1	once	CASSLQGKDEQYF	TGCGCCAGCAGCTTGCAGGGTAAGGACGAGCAGTACTTC
TRBJ1-3	TRBD1	TRBV28	.	CASTTGQGVNTIYF	TGTGCCAGCACCACCGGACAGGGAGTAAACACCATATATTTT
TRBJ1-2	.	TRBV12-3/TRBV12-4	.	CASSASGGEPYGYTF	TGTGCCAGCAGTGCCTCGGGGGGGGAGCCATATGGCTACACCTTC